These 10 T cell receptor beta chains share one sample of origin, sequenced in a study of CD4 and CD8 cells across lung adenocarcinoma regions. TCRdb processed the PCR reads anew with MiXCR; each CDR3 protein has one entry. This repertoire shows around 19,000 distinct CDR3 sequences, less than 70% found once; its top ten account for about 22%. The specimen was CD8+ T cells from the center of a lung tumor. The receptors were sampled from a female donor with lung adenocarcinoma. The CD4 and CD8 labels of this study may be unreliable.

The genes are TRBV27 and TRBJ2-1; D uncertain. The DNA end is more similar to TRBJ2-5, so the J call may be wrong. The length of the CDR3 is 13 residues. Germline lookup yields CDR1 MNHEY and CDR2 SMNVEV (reference sequence). CDR3 sequence: CASSYQVRETQYF. CDR3 coding DNA: TGTGCCAGCAGTTATCAAGTCCGGGAGACCCAGTACTTC.

The V call is TRBV5-1, the J call TRBJ2-5; D unresolved. The J call may be wrong; the DNA end is better matched by TRBJ2-7. The CDR3 contains 14 residues. The germline V gene has CDR1 SGHRS and CDR2 YFSETQ. The CDR3 bases are TGCGCCAGCAGCCTGGACGGAGCTTTGTACGAGCAGTACTTC. Protein sequence: CASSLDGALYEQYF.

In this sample, this clonotype is medium-sized. This chain uses TRBV6-5 with TRBJ2-3, with 10 bases lining up with TRBD2. This CDR3 is 15 amino acids long. CDR1 and CDR2 from the germline V gene are MNHEY and SVGAGI. The J segment lost 7 bases and the V segment lost 7 bases, leaving 11 bases of the junction unmatched. In DNA form, the CDR3 reads TGTGCCAGCACAGAAAGGCTAGCGGGAGAATATACGCAGTATTTT. It encodes CASTERLAGEYTQYF.

V usage is TRBV9 and J usage is TRBJ2-3; 9 bases align to TRBD1. Germline V lookup: CDR1 SGDLS, CDR2 YYNGEE. V lost 7 bases and J lost 3; bases outside the gene matches: 3. This CDR3 spans 13 amino acids. The CDR3 region has the DNA TGTGCCAGCGGGACAGGGTCGACAGATACGCAGTATTTT. Translated: CASGTGSTDTQYF.

As for this clonotype: An end of the junction differs from the germline gene, which may be a read error. The J gene is TRBJ2-5, the V gene TRBV10-1; possibly TRBD1 for D (7 bases). The CDR3 is made up of 16 amino acids. Germline values: CDR1 WNHNN, CDR2 SYGVQD (reference sequence). The CDR3 DNA reads as TGCGCCAGCAGTGAGTCGGGGGGACAGCAAAAAGAGACCCTGTATTTC. Translation: CASSESGGQQKETLYF.

This chain joins TRBV7-9 and TRBJ2-5; D is possibly TRBD2 (6 bases). This CDR3 has 16 residues. With 0 bases removed from V and 5 bases from J, the gap between germline ends came to 16 bases. Germline CDR1 is SEHNR and CDR2 is FQNEAQ (reference sequence). This CDR3 is CASSLAGGPLMETQYF. The CDR3 region has the DNA TGTGCCAGCAGCTTAGCGGGGGGTCCGCTAATGGAGACCCAGTACTTC.

The gene calls are TRBV4-1 and TRBJ2-2, with 8 positions matching TRBD2. The germline CDR1 and CDR2 sequences are MGHRA and YSYEKL. Unmatched junction bases numbered 6, after V lost 3 bases and J lost 3 bases. The CDR3 contains 16 residues. For the CDR3, the DNA is TGCGCCAGCAGCCATTTTACAGCGGGGGACACCGGGGAGCTGTTTTTT. Residues: CASSHFTAGDTGELFF.

This clonotype has only one observation. The chain uses TRBV6-1 and TRBJ2-1, with D possibly being TRBD1 or TRBD2 (5 bases each). The J call may be mistaken, given a closer DNA end match to TRBJ2-5. This CDR3 spans 16 amino acids. CDR1 is MNHNS, CDR2 SASEGT, per germline. The CDR3: CASRPLRDPVRETQYF. DNA for the CDR3: TGTGCCAGCAGACCTTTAAGGGACCCCGTTCGAGAGACCCAGTACTTC.

This clonotype was recorded only once. The chain carries TRBV11-3 and TRBJ2-3; possible D gene TRBD1, 6 bases. The CDR3 runs 13 residues. The V end lost 1 base, the J end lost 7 bases, and 9 bases lay between the germline ends. From germline, CDR1 is SGHNT and CDR2 YENEEA. CDR3 amino acids: CASSLGGGNTQYF. Written as DNA, the CDR3 is TGTGCCAGCAGCTTAGGAGGGGGTAATACGCAGTATTTT.

By proportion, this clonotype is medium-sized. This chain uses TRBV12-3 or TRBV12-4 with TRBJ2-1, with 9 bases that match TRBD2. V lost 8 bases, J lost 5 bases, and 10 bases stayed unmatched. CDR3 length equals 15 residues. CDR3 amino acids: CASSKIAGVNNEQFF. In nucleotides, the CDR3 is TGTGCCAGCTCAAAAATAGCGGGGGTTAACAATGAGCAGTTCTTC.